The 14 T cell receptor beta chains below come from one sample, sequenced in a study of blood T cell repertoires in COVID-19. The protocol was immunoSEQ multiplex PCR, while the TCRdb copy is restricted to in-frame clones and leaves out a portion. This table holds 110,000 to 150,000 clones, more than 60% found once. The sequenced sample consisted of peripheral blood. The source is a woman aged 60 to 75 with acute or convalescent COVID-19.

The V and J genes are TRBV11-3 and TRBJ2-3; D remains unclear. V was shortened by 1 base and J by 6 bases, with 8 bases between the two germline ends. The CDR3 runs to 13 residues. The germline gives CDR1 SGHNT, CDR2 YENEEA. Written as DNA, the CDR3 is TGTGCCAGCAGCTTAGTAAGAGCGGATACGCAGTATTTT. Protein sequence: CASSLVRADTQYF.

The rearrangement links TRBV3-1 (or the pseudogene TRBV3-2) to TRBJ2-3, with 10 bases that match TRBD2. This CDR3 region has 20 residues. The V and J ends lost 1 base and 3 bases, in that order; junction bases with no gene match: 16. Germline V gene sequence: CDR1 LGHDT, CDR2 YNNKEL (reference sequence). The CDR3 sequence is CASSQVHVYGLAGVTDTQYF. The CDR3 DNA follows: TGTGCCAGCAGCCAAGTCCACGTCTACGGCCTAGCGGGAGTGACAGATACGCAGTATTTT.

This sequence joins TRBV7-9 and TRBJ1-4; 7 bases line up with TRBD1. CDR1 is SEHNR and CDR2 is FQNEAQ in the germline V gene (reference sequence). With V trimmed by 4 bases and J by 4 bases, 12 bases remained unmatched. The CDR3 runs 17 residues. CDR3 nucleotide sequence: TGTGCCAGCAGCTATACCGGAGGGGGCCCACTTAATGAAAAACTGTTTTTT. It codes for CASSYTGGGPLNEKLFF.

The chain links TRBV28 to TRBJ2-3, with 11 positions matching TRBD2. The CDR3 has 15 amino acids. V was clipped by 7 bases and J by 6 bases; unmatched bases: 9. Germline V gene lookup returns CDR1 MDHEN and CDR2 SYDVKM. CDR3 residues: CASMTSGTFLDTQYF. The CDR3 DNA reads as TGTGCCAGCATGACTAGCGGGACCTTCTTGGATACGCAGTATTTT.

The rearrangement links TRBV12-5 to TRBJ2-7; perhaps TRBD2 as D (6 bases). The CDR3 is made up of 15 amino acids. V gave up 8 bases and J gave up 1 base, with 18 bases separating them. The germline V gene encodes CDR1 LGHNT and CDR2 FRNRAP. As DNA, the CDR3 is TGTGCTAGTCACCGGTGGGGGGAAAAGTCCTACGAGCAGTACTTC. Its protein product is CASHRWGEKSYEQYF.

The J gene is TRBJ2-7, the V gene TRBV6-1; 7 nucleotides line up with TRBD1. CDR1 is MNHNS and CDR2 is SASEGT in the germline V gene. The CDR3 length is 13 residues. V gave up 5 bases and J gave up 4 bases; unmatched junction bases: 5. The CDR3 protein is CASSLTGVYEQYF. In DNA form, the CDR3 reads TGTGCCAGCAGTCTAACAGGGGTTTACGAGCAGTACTTC.

This sequence joins TRBV3-1 (or the pseudogene TRBV3-2) and TRBJ2-4; 7 nucleotides agree with TRBD1. V lost 1 base and J lost 13; bases outside the gene matches: 7. This CDR3 is built from 13 residues. Germline assignment: CDR1 LGHDT and CDR2 YNNKEL (reference sequence). The DNA for the CDR3 is TGTGCCAGCAGCCAAGCGCTACAGGGGATCCAGTACTTC. It yields the protein CASSQALQGIQYF.

This chain connects TRBV24-1 to TRBJ2-6; the match to TRBD1 covers 7 bases. The length of the CDR3 is 16 residues. Germline V CDR1 and CDR2: KGHDR, SFDVKD. The V gene end was trimmed by 4 bases and the J gene end by 1 base; junction bases not matched to a gene: 3. The CDR3 region is CATSDYRGSGANVLTF. In DNA, the CDR3 is TGTGCCACCAGTGACTACAGGGGATCTGGGGCCAACGTCCTGACTTTC.

This rearrangement joins TRBV12-5 to TRBJ2-5, with D perhaps matching TRBD1 (6 bases). Trimming cost V 0 bases and J 4 bases, with 18 bases left between them. There are 17 residues in the CDR3. Germline V gene data show CDR1 as LGHNT and CDR2 as FRNRAP. CDR3: CASGLVVGRRGRETQYF. The CDR3 DNA reads as TGTGCTAGTGGTTTGGTCGTTGGTCGCAGGGGACGAGAGACCCAGTACTTC.

This chain uses TRBV28 with TRBJ2-5; 7 bases line up with TRBD1. The V gene end was trimmed by 8 bases and the J gene end by 5 bases; junction bases not matched to a gene: 14. CDR1 MDHEN and CDR2 SYDVKM come from the germline V gene. The CDR3 has 15 residues. The CDR3 region has the DNA TGTGCCAGCGGAAACTACAGGGGAGTAGGCGAGACCCAGTACTTC. This codes for CASGNYRGVGETQYF.

A word on this clone: Sequence at one end of the junction differs from germline and may be a read error. V gene TRBV19 combines with J gene TRBJ2-7; 10 nucleotides match TRBD2. Germline CDR1 reads LNHDA; CDR2 reads SQIVND (reference sequence). This CDR3 is 14 amino acids long. The CDR3 DNA follows: TGTGCCAGTAGCATAGCGGGAGGAGCCTACGAGCAGTACTTC. It specifies CASSIAGGAYEQYF. Variable domain in full (rest from reference TRBV19 and TRBJ2-7): DGGITQSPKYLFRKEGQNVTLSCEQNLNHDAMYWYRQDPGQGLRLIYYSQIVNDFQKGDIAEGYSVSREKKESFPLTVTSAQKNPTAFYLCASSIAGGAYEQYFGPGTRLTVT.

Here the CDR3 reads CASSPLAGAGETQYF. As DNA, the CDR3 is TGTGCCAGCTCACCCTTAGCGGGAGCGGGAGAGACCCAGTACTTC. V is TRBV18 and J is TRBJ2-5, with TRBD2 matching 9 bases. The CDR3 sequence is 15 residues long. Per germline, CDR1 KGHSH and CDR2 LQKENI. J gave up 4 bases and V 3 bases, and 6 bases lay outside the gene matches.

The rearrangement links TRBV11-3 to TRBJ2-7; TRBD1 matches at 10 bases. J gave up 5 bases and V 1 base, and 5 bases lay outside the gene matches. This CDR3 is built from 15 residues. In germline, CDR1 is SGHNT, CDR2 YENEEA. The CDR3 loop is CASSLGPGTGDEQYF. In DNA form, the CDR3 reads TGTGCCAGCAGCTTAGGTCCCGGGACAGGGGACGAGCAGTACTTC.

Worth noting for this clone: Sequence at one end of the junction differs from germline and may be a read error. The V call is TRBV7-7, the J call TRBJ2-2; 7 nucleotides align to TRBD2. The length of the CDR3 is 18 residues. Germline V gene data show CDR1 as SSHAT and CDR2 as FNYEAQ (reference sequence). The CDR3 loop is CASSDYRAGVANTGELFF. CDR3 in DNA: TGTGCTAGCAGCGACTATAGGGCGGGAGTGGCGAACACCGGGGAGCTGTTTTTT.